These 21 T cell receptor beta chains came from one sample sequenced in a study of blood T cell repertoires in COVID-19. Profiled with immunoSEQ multiplex PCR; TCRdb holds only in-frame clones, not every one. The table records about 180,000 clones, approximately 85% of them present only once. Sequencing was done on a sample of PBMCs or T cells enriched from blood (not recorded which). These receptors all come from a woman between 25 and 40 years old who had recovered from COVID-19.

The chain is built from TRBV19 and TRBJ2-7; 8 nucleotides match TRBD1. CDR1 is LNHDA and CDR2 is SQIVND in the germline V gene (reference sequence). The CDR3 is 14 residues long. With V trimmed by 3 bases and J by 3 bases, 4 bases remained unmatched. CDR3: CASSISQGGYEQYF. CDR3 nucleotide sequence: TGTGCCAGTAGTATTTCACAGGGGGGCTACGAGCAGTACTTC.

The chain is built from TRBV2 and TRBJ2-3, with TRBD2 matching over 7 bases. Germline V lookup: CDR1 SNHLY, CDR2 FYNNEI. V was clipped by 4 bases and J by 0 bases; unmatched bases: 4. This CDR3 has 15 amino acids. In DNA, the CDR3 is TGTGCCAGCAGTGGGACTAGATTTAGCACAGATACGCAGTATTTT. Amino acid sequence: CASSGTRFSTDTQYF.

This clone has ten or more counts. This rearrangement joins TRBV28 to TRBJ1-1, with TRBD1 as a possible D gene (6 bases). The germline V and J ends were trimmed by 1 base and 8 bases, with 11 bases remaining between them. CDR1 MDHEN and CDR2 SYDVKM come from the germline V gene. The CDR3 contains 13 residues. The CDR3 sequence is CASSLLQGVEAFF. The CDR3 DNA reads as TGTGCCAGCAGTTTATTACAGGGAGTAGAAGCTTTCTTT.

V is TRBV6-5 and J is TRBJ2-1; D possibly corresponds to TRBD1 (6 bases). This CDR3 has 15 amino acids. CDR1 is MNHEY, CDR2 SVGAGI, per germline. Between the trimmed V and J ends, which lost 0 bases and 8 bases, there was a span of 14 bases. The CDR3 nucleotides read TGTGCCAGCAGTTACTCGAAACGACAGGATGATGAGCAGTTCTTC. Protein product: CASSYSKRQDDEQFF.

This sequence joins TRBV19 and TRBJ2-1, with D perhaps matching TRBD1 (7 bases). In germline, CDR1 is LNHDA, CDR2 SQIVND (reference sequence). This CDR3 region has 16 residues. Between the trimmed V and J ends, which lost 7 bases and 0 bases, there was a span of 16 bases. The CDR3 is CASTVAGGISYNEQFF. CDR3 sequence (DNA): TGTGCCAGTACCGTAGCAGGGGGGATCTCCTACAATGAGCAGTTCTTC.

This chain joins TRBV7-6 and TRBJ2-4, with 11 bases lining up with TRBD2. After removal of 5 bases from V and 11 bases from J, the junction contained 17 bases not matched to a gene. CDR3 length: 17 residues. Germline-derived CDR1 and CDR2 are SGHVS and FNYEAQ. CDR3 nucleotide sequence: TGTGCCAGCAGCCAAGGACTAGCGGGTACCTCAGGGGGGCTTCAGTACTTC. It yields the protein CASSQGLAGTSGGLQYF.

The chain joins TRBV19 to TRBJ1-5; D ambiguous. CDR1 is LNHDA, CDR2 SQIVND, per germline (reference sequence). This CDR3 is 18 amino acids long. Trimming pared 2 bases from V and 4 bases from J, leaving 21 bases between. The CDR3 DNA is TGTGCCAGTAGTATATTCGGAGGGATCGAACTTGGGAATCAGCCCCAGCATTTT. It is translated as CASSIFGGIELGNQPQHF.

The chain couples TRBV29-1 to TRBJ2-3, with D possibly being TRBD2 (5 bases). Germline CDR1 is SQVTM and CDR2 is ANQGSEA. V was pared by 7 bases and J by 7 bases, with 21 bases between. The CDR3 spans 14 residues. The CDR3 is CSARPSLARYTQYF. The CDR3, as DNA: TGCAGCGCCCGACCTAGTCTAGCACGATATACGCAGTATTTT.

The chain couples TRBV6-5 to TRBJ2-7; 9 bases map to TRBD1. CDR1 MNHEY and CDR2 SVGAGI come from the germline V gene. The CDR3 has 15 amino acids. Trimming removed 6 bases from V and 4 bases from J; junction bases left unmatched: 10. CDR3 DNA sequence: TGTGCCAGCAGGCCTCCGGGACAGGGAAGGTACGAGCAGTACTTC. Translating it yields CASRPPGQGRYEQYF.

The J gene is TRBJ1-5, the V gene TRBV6-5; D is possibly TRBD1 (5 bases). Trimming cost V 6 bases and J 0 bases, with 12 bases left between them. CDR3 length: 15 residues. Germline assignment: CDR1 MNHEY and CDR2 SVGAGI. CDR3: CASSIQVYSNQPQHF. CDR3 nucleotides: TGTGCCAGCAGCATACAGGTTTATAGCAATCAGCCCCAGCATTTT.

This clone is a singleton in its sample. V gene TRBV24-1 combines with J gene TRBJ2-1, with D possibly TRBD1 on 6 matching bases. Germline CDR1 is KGHDR and CDR2 is SFDVKD. Between the trimmed V and J ends, which lost 10 bases and 7 bases, there was a span of 22 bases. The CDR3 covers 15 residues. CDR3 sequence reads: CATGKTGKLWNEQFF. The CDR3 coding sequence is TGTGCCACTGGAAAAACAGGGAAACTATGGAATGAGCAGTTCTTC.

The chain carries TRBV2 and TRBJ2-1, with TRBD2 matching over 14 bases. The CDR3 runs to 15 residues. The germline V gene encodes CDR1 SNHLY and CDR2 FYNNEI. V gave up 6 bases and J gave up 5 bases; unmatched junction bases: 3. The CDR3 loop is CASRGLAGVHNEQFF. CDR3 coding DNA: TGTGCCAGCAGGGGACTAGCGGGAGTCCACAATGAGCAGTTCTTC.

The chain joins TRBV24-1 to TRBJ2-2; TRBD1 might be the D (6 bases). The germline CDR1 and CDR2 sequences are KGHDR and SFDVKD. The CDR3 is made up of 18 amino acids. V was trimmed by 2 bases and J by 0 bases, leaving 15 bases between them. The CDR3, as DNA: TGTGCCACCAGTGATTCCCAAGGACAGTGGCCGAACACCGGGGAGCTGTTTTTT. Amino acids: CATSDSQGQWPNTGELFF.

The genes are TRBV19 and TRBJ2-7, with 10 bases aligning to TRBD2. Looked up from germline, CDR1 is LNHDA and CDR2 is SQIVND (reference sequence). The CDR3 is 13 residues long. With 6 bases clipped from V and 3 bases from J, the junction kept 2 bases outside the gene matches. The CDR3 DNA is TGTGCCAGTAGCCGGACTAGCGGCTACGAGCAGTACTTC. Its translation: CASSRTSGYEQYF.

The genes are TRBV6-1 and TRBJ2-4, with 8 bases that match TRBD1. This CDR3 has 19 amino acids. Unmatched junction bases numbered 15, after V lost 2 bases and J lost 3 bases. The germline CDR1 and CDR2 sequences are MNHNS and SASEGT. In DNA form, the CDR3 reads TGTGCCAGCAGTGAAAGTCCCCAGGGGGCGTTTTTGGGCAAAAACATTCAGTACTTC. Translation: CASSESPQGAFLGKNIQYF.

The rearrangement links TRBV24-1 to TRBJ1-5; 9 nucleotides align to TRBD1. Unmatched junction bases numbered 6, after V lost 3 bases and J lost 4 bases. This CDR3 is built from 16 residues. Germline CDR1 KGHDR, CDR2 SFDVKD. CDR3 DNA: TGTGCCACCAGTGATGCCGGGACAGGGCCTAATCAGCCCCAGCATTTT. It specifies CATSDAGTGPNQPQHF.

The chain has TRBV5-6 and TRBJ2-2; D possibly corresponds to TRBD2 (6 bases). The CDR3 extends over 16 amino acids. Germline assignment: CDR1 SGHDT and CDR2 YYEEEE. The ends were cut back, 4 bases at V and 4 bases at J, with 17 bases in the middle. CDR3 DNA: TGTGCCAGCAGCGCACTTCTCGGAGGGGCCACCGGGGAGCTGTTTTTT. Protein product: CASSALLGGATGELFF.

This chain links TRBV7-9 with TRBJ1-1; D remains unclear. CDR3 length: 15 amino acids. V shed 1 base and J shed 1 base, with 10 bases lying between them. The germline V gene has CDR1 SEHNR and CDR2 FQNEAQ (reference sequence). DNA for the CDR3: TGTGCCAGCAGCTTAGAGGCGGGTGGGAACACTGAAGCTTTCTTT. This codes for CASSLEAGGNTEAFF.

The chain links TRBV28 to TRBJ2-5, with D possibly being TRBD2 (6 bases). Germline CDR1 and CDR2: MDHEN and SYDVKM. The CDR3 sequence is 13 residues long. Trimming removed 3 bases at V and 5 bases at J, with 10 bases between. The CDR3 nucleotides are TGTGCCAGCAGTTTGAGGGACTCTGAGACCCAGTACTTC. Translating gives CASSLRDSETQYF.

CDR3 in amino acids: CASSFTPHKLASPYEQYF. The CDR3 nucleotides read TGTGCCAGCAGTTTTACCCCTCACAAGCTAGCGAGCCCTTACGAGCAGTACTTC. The chain combines TRBV27 with TRBJ2-7, with a weak D call TRBD2 (6 bases). The V gene's germline CDR1 is MNHEY and CDR2 SMNVEV (reference sequence). There are 18 residues in the CDR3. V lost 3 bases and J lost 4, with 25 bases in between.

Of note for this clone: A junction end diverges from the germline sequence, so it may reflect a read error. The chain is built from TRBV12-3 or TRBV12-4 and TRBJ2-5; D might be TRBD1 (5 bases). The CDR3 covers 12 residues. The CDR3 nucleotides are TGTACCAGCAGCACAGGATCGGAGACCCAGTACTTC. Its protein product is CTSSTGSETQYF.